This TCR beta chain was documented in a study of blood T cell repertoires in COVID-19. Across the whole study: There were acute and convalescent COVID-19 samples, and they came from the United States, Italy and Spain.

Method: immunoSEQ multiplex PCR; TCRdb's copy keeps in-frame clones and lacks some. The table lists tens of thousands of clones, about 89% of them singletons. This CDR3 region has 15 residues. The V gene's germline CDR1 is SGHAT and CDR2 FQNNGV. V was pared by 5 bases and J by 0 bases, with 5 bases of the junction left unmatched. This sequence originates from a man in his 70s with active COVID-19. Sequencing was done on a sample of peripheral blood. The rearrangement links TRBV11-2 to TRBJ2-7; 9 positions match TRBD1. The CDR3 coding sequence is TGTGCCAGCAGCCTCGGGACAGGGAACTCCTACGAGCAGTACTTC. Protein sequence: CASSLGTGNSYEQYF.